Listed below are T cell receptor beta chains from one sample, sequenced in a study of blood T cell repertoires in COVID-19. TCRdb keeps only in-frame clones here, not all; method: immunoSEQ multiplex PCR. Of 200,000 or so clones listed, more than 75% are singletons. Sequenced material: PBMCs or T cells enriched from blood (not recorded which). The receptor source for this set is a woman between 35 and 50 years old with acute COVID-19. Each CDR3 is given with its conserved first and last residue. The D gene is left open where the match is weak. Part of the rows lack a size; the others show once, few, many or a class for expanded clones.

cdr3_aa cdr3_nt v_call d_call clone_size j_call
CASSEPGSSQPQHF TGTGCCAGCAGTGAACCGGGTTCCAGTCAGCCCCAGCATTTT TRBV2 . few TRBJ1-5
CASSLEASSGANEQFF TGTGCTAGCAGCTTGGAAGCGTCTAGCGGGGCCAATGAGCAGTTCTTC TRBV7-7 TRBD2 once TRBJ2-1
CASSSLRTGTQETQYF TGTGCCAGCAGCTCTTTAAGGACAGGGACCCAAGAGACCCAGTACTTC TRBV5-8 TRBD1 . TRBJ2-5
CASSRGQGDFNSPLHF TGTGCCAGCAGTCGGGGACAGGGGGATTTTAATTCACCCCTCCACTTT TRBV7-9 TRBD1 . TRBJ1-6
CASSPLAGEGTGELFF TGTGCCAGCTCACCGTTGGCAGGGGAAGGCACCGGGGAGCTGTTTTTT TRBV18 . . TRBJ2-2
CASIKGGLETQYF TGTGCCAGCATTAAAGGGGGCTTAGAGACCCAGTACTTC TRBV28 TRBD1 . TRBJ2-5
CASSLTGTAYNSPLHF TGTGCCAGCAGTCTGACAGGGACGGCCTATAATTCACCCCTCCACTTT TRBV2 TRBD1 . TRBJ1-6
CSIGGGAEPEAFF TGCAGTATTGGGGGGGGCGCGGAACCTGAAGCTTTCTTT TRBV29-1 . . TRBJ1-1
CASKPGQGATGELFF TGTGCCAGTAAACCGGGACAGGGGGCCACCGGGGAGCTGTTTTTT TRBV19 TRBD1 . TRBJ2-2
CASNTGNQPQHF TGTGCCAGCAATACAGGGAATCAGCCCCAGCATTTT TRBV2 . . TRBJ1-5
CASSVGLAGYTDTQYF TGTGCCAGCAGCGTGGGACTAGCGGGTTACACAGATACGCAGTATTTT TRBV9 TRBD2 few TRBJ2-3
CASTFTLKGQGLPYGYTF TGTGCCAGCACCTTTACGCTAAAGGGACAGGGGCTGCCCTATGGCTACACCTTC TRBV28 TRBD1 . TRBJ1-2
CASSLSIINYGYTF TGTGCCAGCAGTTTATCTATTATTAACTATGGCTACACCTTC TRBV28 . . TRBJ1-2
CASSAYRDSYEQYF TGTGCCAGCAGCGCATACAGGGACTCCTACGAGCAGTACTTC TRBV5-4 . . TRBJ2-7
CASSGTVSYEQYF TGTGCCAGCAGTGGGACTGTCTCCTACGAGCAGTACTTC TRBV28 . . TRBJ2-7
CASSRTGTPNTEAFF TGTGCCAGCAGCCGTACAGGGACCCCGAACACTGAAGCTTTCTTT TRBV14 . once TRBJ1-1
CASSPRQGGVLGANVLTF TGTGCCAGCAGCCCAAGACAGGGGGGTGTCCTCGGGGCCAACGTCCTGACTTTC TRBV6-2/TRBV6-3 TRBD1 . TRBJ2-6
CASSMSRDRAYEQYF TGTGCCAGCAGTATGAGCCGGGACAGGGCCTACGAGCAGTACTTC TRBV27 TRBD1 . TRBJ2-7
CASSLSTLRNTEAFF TGTGCCAGCAGTTTATCGACTCTACGGAACACTGAAGCTTTCTTT TRBV27 . . TRBJ1-1
CASSEGGRNIQYF TGTGCCAGCAGCGAGGGTGGTAGAAACATTCAGTACTTC TRBV6-5 . . TRBJ2-4
CSAKLGRGAFF TGCAGTGCTAAGTTAGGCCGCGGGGCTTTCTTT TRBV20-1 . . TRBJ1-1
CASLSGQRTYNEQFF TGTGCCAGCCTATCGGGACAGCGAACCTACAATGAGCAGTTCTTC TRBV28 TRBD1 . TRBJ2-1
CASSWSDSYGYTF TGTGCCAGTAGTTGGTCTGACTCCTATGGCTACACCTTC TRBV19 . . TRBJ1-2
CASSLWRRGRTGELFF TGTGCCAGCAGCCTTTGGAGAAGGGGAAGGACCGGGGAGCTGTTTTTT TRBV2 . . TRBJ2-2
CASRPGPSLNEKLFF TGTGCCAGTAGGCCCGGTCCGAGTCTTAATGAAAAACTGTTTTTT TRBV19 . . TRBJ1-4
CAWSVTQTGAQPQHF TGTGCCTGGAGTGTAACCCAAACAGGGGCTCAGCCCCAGCATTTT TRBV30 TRBD1 . TRBJ1-5
CASSDLRGSETQYF TGTGCCAGCAGCGATTTACGGGGGAGTGAGACCCAGTACTTC TRBV7-2 . . TRBJ2-5
CASTEQGRSSYGYTF TGTGCCAGTACAGAACAGGGAAGGTCGAGCTATGGCTACACCTTC TRBV19 . . TRBJ1-2
CASSFSTSQVGEQFF TGTGCCAGCAGCTTCAGTACTAGCCAGGTCGGTGAGCAGTTCTTC TRBV7-3 . few TRBJ2-1
CASSYLRGAGELFF TGTGCCAGCAGTTACCTTCGGGGGGCCGGGGAGCTGTTTTTT TRBV6-2/TRBV6-3 TRBD2 . TRBJ2-2
CASSLAHSSYNEQFF TGTGCCAGCAGTTTAGCGCATAGCTCCTACAATGAGCAGTTCTTC TRBV27 . . TRBJ2-1
CASRVEGSSYEQYF TGTGCCAGCAGGGTGGAAGGGAGTTCCTACGAGCAGTACTTC TRBV2 . . TRBJ2-7